Listed here are 27 T cell receptor beta chains from one sample, sequenced in a study of blood T cell repertoires in COVID-19. The method was immunoSEQ multiplex PCR; TCRdb's version includes in-frame clones alone and lacks a portion of them. Of a few hundred thousand clones listed, 85% were seen once; the top ten hold 15% to 20%. The specimen sequenced was PBMCs or T cells enriched from blood (not recorded which). These receptor sequences come from a middle-aged man who had recovered from COVID-19.

This chain links TRBV6-5 with TRBJ1-6; no clear D. Trimming pared 10 bases from V and 4 bases from J, leaving 11 bases between. Germline assignment: CDR1 MNHEY and CDR2 SVGAGI. The CDR3 consists of 13 residues. Here the CDR3 reads CATQAWYNSPLHF. DNA of the CDR3: TGTGCCACCCAAGCCTGGTATAATTCACCCCTCCACTTT.

This chain joins TRBV30 and TRBJ2-1, with D maybe TRBD2 (7 bases). Looked up from germline, CDR1 is GTSNPN and CDR2 is SVGIG (reference sequence). The ends were cut back, 7 bases at V and 8 bases at J, with 21 bases in the middle. CDR3 length equals 14 residues. CDR3 nucleotides: TGTGCCTCGATTTGGATGTGGGGGGGCGATGAGCAGTTCTTC. This translates into CASIWMWGGDEQFF.

The chain uses TRBV15 and TRBJ1-5; maybe TRBD1 (5 bases). Trimming shortened V by 0 bases and J by 2 bases, and 23 bases separated the two germline ends. The CDR3 consists of 20 residues. Germline V gene lookup returns CDR1 LNHNV and CDR2 YYDKDF (reference sequence). The CDR3 nucleotides read TGTGCCACCAGCAGAGATACTCACCTAGGGGTCCGCGGCGGCAATCAGCCCCAGCATTTT. The encoded protein is CATSRDTHLGVRGGNQPQHF.

This rearrangement joins TRBV7-9 to TRBJ1-2, with D hard to call. CDR1 SEHNR and CDR2 FQNEAQ come from the germline V gene (reference sequence). Trimming shortened V by 5 bases and J by 5 bases, and 12 bases separated the two germline ends. The CDR3 sequence is 13 residues long. The DNA of the CDR3 is TGTGCCAGCAGCCTCACAGAACTTTATGGCTACACCTTC. This codes for CASSLTELYGYTF.

V and J are TRBV11-2 and TRBJ1-1; 9 bases are a match to TRBD1. The CDR3 is 15 residues long. Germline values: CDR1 SGHAT, CDR2 FQNNGV. The V and J ends lost 5 bases and 6 bases, in that order; junction bases with no gene match: 10. CDR3 residues: CASSTPRDRVAEAFF. For the CDR3, the DNA is TGTGCCAGCAGCACCCCACGGGACAGGGTTGCTGAAGCTTTCTTT.

The chain carries TRBV7-2 and TRBJ2-7; 8 bases match TRBD2. The CDR3 has 15 amino acids. The V segment lost 7 bases and the J segment 4 bases; nucleotides outside the gene matches: 12. CDR1 SGHTA and CDR2 FQGNSA come from the germline V gene. The CDR3 sequence: CASTIKRTSSYEQYF. The CDR3 nucleotides are TGTGCCAGCACCATAAAAAGGACTAGCTCGTACGAGCAGTACTTC.

V gene TRBV4-1 combines with J gene TRBJ2-7; D is unresolved. CDR1 is MGHRA, CDR2 YSYEKL, per germline. The CDR3 runs to 15 residues. V shed 4 bases and J shed 4 bases, with 17 bases lying between them. In DNA form, the CDR3 reads TGCGCCAGCAGCCTGCGATACCGAGATCCTTACGAGCAGTACTTC. It codes for CASSLRYRDPYEQYF.

This chain joins TRBV9 and TRBJ2-2; no clear D. Looked up from germline, CDR1 is SGDLS and CDR2 is YYNGEE. V lost 0 bases and J 0 bases, leaving 9 bases between the germline ends. The length of the CDR3 is 16 residues. The CDR3 loop reads CASSVGRFANTGELFF. CDR3 nucleotides: TGTGCCAGCAGCGTAGGCAGGTTCGCGAACACCGGGGAGCTGTTTTTT.

This chain links TRBV6-5 with TRBJ1-5; D remains unclear. CDR1 and CDR2 from the germline V gene are MNHEY and SVGAGI. This CDR3 has 15 residues. Trimming took 4 bases from V and 4 from J, leaving 14 bases between them. CDR3 loop: CASSSYRSGNQPQHF. The CDR3 DNA sequence: TGTGCCAGCAGTTCCTACCGTTCGGGGAATCAGCCCCAGCATTTT.

CDR3 protein: CASSELWTDSNQPQHF. Here the CDR3 DNA reads TGCGCCAGCAGTGAATTGTGGACAGATAGCAATCAGCCCCAGCATTTT. This chain uses TRBV10-2 with TRBJ1-5, with D perhaps TRBD1 (6 bases). V was cut by 3 bases and J by 0 bases, with 12 bases left in between. Looked up from germline, CDR1 is WSHSY and CDR2 is SAAADI. The CDR3 loop spans 16 amino acids.

The chain joins TRBV7-3 to TRBJ1-2, with 7 bases aligning to TRBD1. Unmatched junction bases numbered 7, after V lost 2 bases and J lost 7 bases. Germline CDR1 reads SGHTA; CDR2 reads FQGTGA. This CDR3 spans 14 amino acids. CDR3: CASSLDRAAGGYTF. The CDR3, as DNA: TGTGCCAGCAGCTTAGACAGGGCGGCAGGTGGCTACACCTTC. Full variable domain (rest looked up from reference TRBV7-3 and TRBJ1-2): GAGVSQTPSNKVTEKGKYVELRCDPISGHTALYWYRQSLGQGPEFLIYFQGTGAADDSGLPNDRFFAVRPEGSVSTLKIQRTERGDSAVYLCASSLDRAAGGYTFGSGTRLTVV.

V gene TRBV10-3 combines with J gene TRBJ2-7; 13 nucleotides align to TRBD2. CDR3 size: 15 residues. The J segment lost 8 bases and the V segment lost 3 bases, leaving 7 bases of the junction unmatched. The germline V gene has CDR1 ENHRY and CDR2 SYGVKD. The CDR3 sequence: CAISERGLAGNQQYF. The CDR3 region has the DNA TGTGCCATCAGTGAACGGGGACTAGCGGGAAATCAGCAGTACTTC.

The CDR3 loop is CATSRDLQDPEAFF. The CDR3 DNA is TGTGCCACCAGCAGAGATCTACAGGACCCTGAAGCTTTCTTT. The chain links TRBV15 to TRBJ1-1; a weak D match, TRBD1 (5 bases). CDR1 LNHNV and CDR2 YYDKDF come from the germline V gene (reference sequence). V shed 0 bases and J shed 6 bases, with 11 bases lying between them. This CDR3 is 14 amino acids long.

This clone showed up just a few times. The V gene is TRBV19, the J gene TRBJ1-5; 7 nucleotides line up with TRBD1. The CDR3 is 15 residues long. Germline V gene lookup returns CDR1 LNHDA and CDR2 SQIVND (reference sequence). The V and J ends lost 7 bases and 0 bases, in that order; junction bases with no gene match: 6. CDR3 in amino acids: CASNEGAYSNQPQHF. Written as DNA, the CDR3 is TGTGCCAGTAACGAGGGGGCCTATAGCAATCAGCCCCAGCATTTT.

The gene calls are TRBV7-8 and TRBJ1-5; the match to TRBD1 covers 7 bases. After removal of 4 bases from V and 4 bases from J, the junction contained 7 bases not matched to a gene. The CDR3 has 15 residues. Germline CDR1 and CDR2: SGHVS and FQNEAQ. In DNA, the CDR3 is TGTGCCAGCAGCTCTTCACAGGGGCCGAATCAGCCCCAGCATTTT. Translated, it gives CASSSSQGPNQPQHF.

The rearrangement links TRBV6-5 to TRBJ2-4; 7 bases are a match to TRBD1. Germline V gene sequence: CDR1 MNHEY, CDR2 SVGAGI. This CDR3 contains 14 residues. Unmatched junction bases numbered 8, after V lost 0 bases and J lost 12 bases. The CDR3 DNA reads TGTGCCAGCAGTTACTCTGGACAGGTGGGGCCTCAGTACTTC. Translating gives CASSYSGQVGPQYF.

The rearrangement links TRBV6-5 to TRBJ1-2; TRBD1 aligns across 9 bases. Germline loops: CDR1 MNHEY, CDR2 SVGAGI. V was clipped by 6 bases and J by 3 bases; unmatched bases: 5. The CDR3 covers 14 residues. The CDR3 DNA reads as TGTGCCAGCAGACGACAGGGGGGAGACTATGGCTACACCTTC. This encodes CASRRQGGDYGYTF.

The J gene is TRBJ1-4, the V gene TRBV13; D call uncertain. The germline CDR1 and CDR2 sequences are PRHDT and FYEKMQ (reference sequence). This CDR3 comprises 12 residues. Trimming stripped 5 bases from V and 5 bases from J, with 6 bases between. CDR3 protein: CASSQLNEKLFF. In nucleotides, the CDR3 is TGTGCCAGCAGCCAATTGAATGAAAAACTGTTTTTT. Full variable domain (outside the CDR3, taken from reference TRBV13 and TRBJ1-4): AAGVIQSPRHLIKEKRETATLKCYPIPRHDTVYWYQQGPGQDPQFLISFYEKMQSDKGSIPDRFSAQQFSDYHSELNMSSLELGDSALYFCASSQLNEKLFFGSGTQLSVL.

The genes are TRBV27 and TRBJ1-5; D is possibly TRBD1 (5 bases). Trimming cost V 3 bases and J 2 bases, with 17 bases left between them. Germline CDR1 is MNHEY and CDR2 is SMNVEV (reference sequence). CDR3 length equals 17 residues. CDR3 nucleotide sequence: TGTGCCAGCAGTTTTCAGGGAACCACCCTAGGCAATCAGCCCCAGCATTTT. The encoded protein is CASSFQGTTLGNQPQHF.

V and J are TRBV30 and TRBJ2-2; D possibly corresponds to TRBD2 (5 bases). V was shortened by 6 bases and J by 5 bases, with 10 bases between the two germline ends. The CDR3 is 12 amino acids. From germline, CDR1 is GTSNPN and CDR2 SVGIG (reference sequence). CDR3 loop: CACRTETGELFF. The CDR3 coding sequence is TGTGCCTGCCGGACTGAGACCGGGGAGCTGTTTTTT.

This clone was observed a single time. The chain carries TRBV19 and TRBJ2-5; a weak D match, TRBD1 (6 bases). V was shortened by 1 base and J by 5 bases, with 14 bases between the two germline ends. CDR3 size: 15 residues. CDR1 is LNHDA, CDR2 SQIVND, per germline (reference sequence). The CDR3 loop is CASSIAANRVETQYF. Here the CDR3 DNA reads TGTGCCAGTAGTATAGCCGCAAACAGGGTTGAGACCCAGTACTTC.

The sample holds one count of this clone. V usage is TRBV10-3 and J usage is TRBJ1-5, with 12 bases matching TRBD1. V trimming: 6 bases; J trimming: 6 bases; junction bases outside the gene matches: 6. Per germline, CDR1 ENHRY and CDR2 SYGVKD. This CDR3 is 15 amino acids long. In nucleotides, the CDR3 is TGTGCCATCAGCCCGGGACAGGGGGCAGGTCAGCCCCAGCATTTT. This translates into CAISPGQGAGQPQHF.

The gene calls are TRBV11-1 and TRBJ2-1, with D possibly being TRBD2 (5 bases). V was trimmed by 3 bases and J by 4 bases, leaving 10 bases between them. CDR1 and CDR2 from the germline V gene are SGHAT and FQDESV (reference sequence). CDR3 length: 14 residues. In DNA form, the CDR3 reads TGTGCCAGCAGCTTGGGAGCAGAGTACAATGAGCAGTTCTTC. It translates to CASSLGAEYNEQFF.

The chain employs TRBV7-9 and TRBJ2-7; D is possibly TRBD1 (6 bases). V lost 3 bases and J 2 bases, leaving 8 bases between the germline ends. The CDR3 runs to 13 residues. Germline CDR1 reads SEHNR; CDR2 reads FQNEAQ (reference sequence). CDR3 sequence (DNA): TGTGCCAGCAGCTTCAGGGGAGCCTACGAGCAGTACTTC. The encoded protein is CASSFRGAYEQYF. Complete variable domain (other parts from reference TRBV7-9 and TRBJ2-7): DTGVSQNPRHKITKRGQNVTFRCDPISEHNRLYWYRQTLGQGPEFLTYFQNEAQLEKSRLLSDRFSAERPKGSFSTLEIQRTEQGDSAMYLCASSFRGAYEQYFGPGTRLTVT.

The chain has TRBV19 and TRBJ2-5; TRBD2 aligns across 9 bases. The V gene end was trimmed by 3 bases and the J gene end by 1 base; junction bases not matched to a gene: 15. Germline V CDR1 and CDR2: LNHDA, SQIVND (reference sequence). CDR3 length: 19 residues. The CDR3 here is CASSIGTSQFRESQETQYF. CDR3 in DNA: TGTGCCAGTAGTATCGGGACTAGCCAATTCAGAGAGTCCCAAGAGACCCAGTACTTC.

The chain recombines TRBV5-4 with TRBJ2-3, with TRBD1 identical over 10 bases. Germline V CDR1 and CDR2: SGHNT, YYREEE (reference sequence). Losses at the gene ends were 4 bases for V and 13 bases for J; bases not matched to a gene: 9. The CDR3 runs to 13 residues. CDR3 sequence: CASSVNSGTGEYF. The CDR3 DNA sequence: TGTGCCAGCAGCGTAAACTCCGGGACAGGGGAGTATTTT.

The chain carries TRBV10-3 and TRBJ2-3; a weak D match, TRBD1 (6 bases). In germline, CDR1 is ENHRY, CDR2 SYGVKD. The CDR3 spans 15 residues. The V and J ends lost 5 bases and 0 bases respectively, with 12 bases between them. CDR3 sequence: CAISSTGSSTDTQYF. In nucleotides, the CDR3 is TGTGCCATCAGTTCGACAGGCTCTAGCACAGATACGCAGTATTTT.